A selection of T cell receptor beta chains follows, all from one sample in a study of early T cells in non-severe SARS-CoV-2 infection. TCRdb re-derived calls from the 5' RACE reads in MiXCR, one entry per CDR3 protein. This table holds 65,000 to 95,000 distinct CDR3 sequences, 16% found once. The material sequenced was whole blood. Every receptor here comes from an adult who was a healthcare worker with PCR-confirmed SARS-CoV-2 infection or an uninfected control (not recorded which). Both conserved end residues are part of each CDR3. The D gene is left open where the match is weak. Clone size is stated in some rows and not others, as once, few, many or a class when expanded.

CDR3aa	CDR3nt	abundance	v_gene	j_gene	d_gene
CASSLSTGGEEQYF	TGTGCCAGCAGTTTAAGTACAGGGGGTGAAGAGCAGTACTTC	few	TRBV12-3/TRBV12-4	TRBJ2-7	TRBD1
CASLDRRNTGELFF	TGTGCCAGCCTAGACAGGCGAAACACCGGGGAGCTGTTTTTT	-	TRBV28	TRBJ2-2	-
CASSPGRRGGLSEQFF	TGTGCCAGCAGCCCCGGGAGGCGGGGGGGCCTTAGTGAGCAGTTCTTC	-	TRBV7-9	TRBJ2-1	TRBD2
CASGQTGLGYTF	TGCGCCAGCGGCCAGACCGGCCTGGGCTACACCTTC	-	TRBV12-3/TRBV12-4	TRBJ1-2	-
CASSPGAGLNEQFF	TGTGCCAGCTCACCAGGGGCAGGGCTCAATGAGCAGTTCTTC	-	TRBV18	TRBJ2-1	-
CASSRGSEAFF	TGTGCCAGCAGCCGCGGCAGCGAAGCTTTCTTT	-	TRBV11-1	TRBJ1-1	-
CASSSQGPGRRTDTQYF	TGTGCCAGCAGCTCCCAGGGACCTGGTAGGCGCACAGATACGCAGTATTTT	few	TRBV7-9	TRBJ2-3	-
CASTPGGTSYEQYF	TGCGCCAGCACTCCGGGGGGCACCTCCTACGAGCAGTACTTC	-	TRBV5-1	TRBJ2-7	-
CASSPSGAGGLPSSYEQYF	TGTGCCAGCAGCCCTAGTGGAGCGGGGGGCCTCCCTAGCTCCTACGAGCAGTACTTC	-	TRBV7-9	TRBJ2-7	TRBD2
CAWIKGQAFF	TGTGCCTGGATAAAGGGTCAAGCTTTCTTT	few	TRBV30	TRBJ1-1	-
CASSLGGTLQFF	TGTGCCAGCAGCTTAGGTGGGACTCTACAGTTCTTC	few	TRBV13	TRBJ2-1	-
CGSSQVLASPYNEQFF	TGTGGCAGCAGCCAAGTTCTCGCTAGCCCCTACAATGAGCAGTTCTTC	-	TRBV3-1	TRBJ2-1	-
CSAPGTSNYGYTF	TGCAGCGCCCCGGGTACCTCTAACTATGGCTACACCTTC	-	TRBV29-1	TRBJ1-2	-
CASMARMNTEAFF	TGCGCCAGCATGGCCCGCATGAACACTGAAGCTTTCTTT	-	TRBV10-1	TRBJ1-1	-
CASSVDVNTEAFF	TGTGCCAGCAGCGTAGACGTGAACACTGAAGCTTTCTTT	-	TRBV9	TRBJ1-1	-
CASSLLAGGQSGELFF	TGTGCCAGCAGCTTACTAGCGGGAGGGCAGAGCGGGGAGCTGTTTTTT	-	TRBV7-3	TRBJ2-2	TRBD2
CSARGDRTYNSPLHF	TGCAGTGCTCGGGGGGACAGAACGTATAATTCACCCCTCCACTTT	many	TRBV20-1	TRBJ1-6	TRBD1
CASSLVQGNQPQHF	TGTGCCAGCAGTTTAGTACAGGGCAATCAGCCCCAGCATTTT	few	TRBV28	TRBJ1-5	-
CASRGPDRAQYF	TGTGCCAGCAGGGGACCGGACCGGGCGCAGTATTTT	many	TRBV25-1	TRBJ2-3	-
CASRGPGPTWSSNEQFF	TGTGCCAGCAGGGGTCCGGGGCCCACATGGTCGAGCAATGAGCAGTTCTTC	-	TRBV11-1	TRBJ2-1	-
CASKSWGAPMFF	TGTGCCAGCAAGTCTTGGGGCGCCCCTATGTTCTTC	-	TRBV6-5	TRBJ2-1	-
CASGSLPKGTGKQGYTF	TGTGCTAGTGGTTCTCTGCCCAAGGGGACAGGGAAGCAAGGCTACACCTTC	few	TRBV12-5	TRBJ1-2	TRBD1
CASRREGGGLNTQYF	TGTGCCAGCAGGCGCGAAGGGGGAGGTTTGAATACGCAGTATTTT	-	TRBV12-3/TRBV12-4	TRBJ2-3	-
CSARDQGAEYEQYF	TGCAGTGCTAGAGATCAGGGGGCGGAGTACGAGCAGTACTTC	many	TRBV20-1	TRBJ2-7	TRBD1
CASSVSRAAYTDTQYF	TGTGCCAGCAGCGTAAGCCGGGCCGCGTACACAGATACGCAGTATTTT	-	TRBV7-9	TRBJ2-3	-
CASSPATLGLFF	TGTGCCAGCTCACCGGCCACTTTGGGGCTGTTTTTT	-	TRBV18	TRBJ2-2	-
CASSEGTAPNEKLFF	TGTGCCAGCAGTGAGGGGACAGCGCCTAATGAAAAACTGTTTTTT	few	TRBV6-4	TRBJ1-4	TRBD1
CASSLRPRVHNQPQHF	TGTGCCAGCAGCTTAAGGCCGAGGGTACACAATCAGCCCCAGCATTTT	-	TRBV7-6	TRBJ1-5	-
CASSFGTGFRIDSPLHF	TGTGCCAGCAGCTTCGGTACGGGGTTCCGGATTGATTCACCCCTCCACTTT	-	TRBV13	TRBJ1-6	-
CASSPIDILAGGDGTGELFF	TGTGCCAGCAGCCCGATTGACATACTAGCGGGAGGCGACGGAACCGGGGAGCTGTTTTTT	few	TRBV11-3	TRBJ2-2	TRBD2
CASKPGQGFYEQYF	TGTGCCAGCAAACCGGGACAGGGGTTTTACGAGCAGTACTTC	-	TRBV28	TRBJ2-7	TRBD1
CASNPGLAYNEQFF	TGTGCCAGCAACCCGGGACTAGCCTACAATGAGCAGTTCTTC	few	TRBV2	TRBJ2-1	TRBD2
CAWREPGDLYEQYF	TGTGCCTGGAGGGAACCCGGGGACCTTTACGAGCAGTACTTC	-	TRBV30	TRBJ2-7	-
CSARTGLGSFVETQYF	TGCAGTGCTAGGACGGGACTGGGTAGTTTCGTCGAGACCCAGTACTTC	-	TRBV20-1	TRBJ2-5	-
CATSKAAPSNYGYTF	TGTGCCACCAGTAAAGCAGCTCCCTCTAACTATGGCTACACCTTC	few	TRBV24-1	TRBJ1-2	-
CSVLNGDGNTIYF	TGCAGCGTACTAAACGGGGACGGAAACACCATATATTTT	-	TRBV29-1	TRBJ1-3	-
CASSLSVRDSIGNEQFF	TGTGCCAGCAGTTTATCGGTCCGGGACAGCATAGGGAATGAGCAGTTCTTC	-	TRBV28	TRBJ2-1	TRBD1
CATSRDRTGKNQPQHF	TGTGCCACCAGCAGAGATCGGACAGGGAAAAATCAGCCCCAGCATTTT	-	TRBV15	TRBJ1-5	TRBD1
CSARTGQGYTF	TGCAGTGCCAGGACAGGGCAAGGCTACACCTTC	few	TRBV20-1	TRBJ1-2	TRBD1
CASSLATPTRVTQYF	TGTGCCAGCAGTTTGGCGACTCCTACCCGGGTGACCCAGTACTTC	-	TRBV12-3/TRBV12-4	TRBJ2-5	-
CASSRSPVNTEAFF	TGTGCCAGCAGCCGGAGCCCTGTGAACACTGAAGCTTTCTTT	few	TRBV3-1	TRBJ1-1	-